These T cell receptor beta chains were read from a single sample in a study of T-cell reconstitution after alpha-beta-depleted transplantation in children. TCRdb passed the PCR reads through MiXCR, listing each CDR3 protein once. The sample carries about 610,000 distinct CDR3 sequences, about 10% recorded once. The sample consisted of PBMCs from the stem cell graft donor, taken from the stem cell graft. Receptors were obtained from a human donor who donated a stem cell graft to a child with acute myeloid leukemia. Both conserved end residues are part of each CDR3. Each record gives: D gene, clone size, J gene, V gene, CDR3 protein, CDR3 DNA. A D gene is named only where the DNA matches it firmly. Clone size is given for some rows only: seen once, a few or many times, or a class if the clone is expanded.

d_gene: TRBD2; abundance: NA; j_gene: TRBJ2-2; v_gene: TRBV4-1; CDR3aa: CASSQDVREVRTGELFF; CDR3nt: TGCGCCAGCAGCCAAGACGTACGGGAGGTGAGGACCGGGGAGCTGTTTTTT
d_gene: NA; abundance: NA; j_gene: TRBJ2-1; v_gene: TRBV7-2; CDR3aa: CASSPYPGLPSYNEQFF; CDR3nt: TGTGCCAGCAGCCCCTACCCGGGACTGCCATCCTACAATGAGCAGTTCTTC
d_gene: NA; abundance: NA; j_gene: TRBJ1-1; v_gene: TRBV23-1; CDR3aa: CASRPLQWNTEAFF; CDR3nt: TGCGCCAGCAGGCCCTTACAGTGGAACACTGAAGCTTTCTTT
d_gene: NA; abundance: few; j_gene: TRBJ2-3; v_gene: TRBV4-1; CDR3aa: CASSLPIWSTTDTQYF; CDR3nt: TGCGCCAGCAGCCTACCCATATGGTCGACCACAGATACGCAGTATTTT
d_gene: NA; abundance: NA; j_gene: TRBJ1-2; v_gene: TRBV20-1; CDR3aa: CSARTTGGYTF; CDR3nt: TGCAGTGCTAGAACAACCGGGGGCTACACCTTC
d_gene: NA; abundance: few; j_gene: TRBJ2-3; v_gene: TRBV12-3/TRBV12-4; CDR3aa: CASNPGGAGINTQYF; CDR3nt: TGTGCCAGCAACCCAGGAGGGGCGGGGATTAATACGCAGTATTTT
d_gene: TRBD2; abundance: NA; j_gene: TRBJ2-1; v_gene: TRBV6-5; CDR3aa: CASSLGLANSPQFF; CDR3nt: TGTGCCAGCAGTTTGGGACTAGCCAACAGTCCCCAGTTCTTC
d_gene: TRBD2; abundance: NA; j_gene: TRBJ2-2; v_gene: TRBV7-2; CDR3aa: CASSPYSGSAGELFF; CDR3nt: TGTGCCAGCAGCCCCTATAGCGGGAGCGCCGGGGAGCTGTTTTTT
d_gene: NA; abundance: medium-sized; j_gene: TRBJ2-2; v_gene: TRBV6-1; CDR3aa: CASSEAGTTGELFF; CDR3nt: TGTGCCAGCAGTGAAGCCGGAACAACCGGGGAGCTGTTTTTT
d_gene: TRBD2; abundance: many; j_gene: TRBJ2-3; v_gene: TRBV5-1; CDR3aa: CASSLLAREADTQYF; CDR3nt: TGCGCCAGCAGCTTACTAGCGCGAGAGGCAGATACGCAGTATTTT
d_gene: NA; abundance: NA; j_gene: TRBJ1-5; v_gene: TRBV7-9; CDR3aa: CASSLNGVNQPQHF; CDR3nt: TGTGCCAGCAGCTTAAATGGAGTCAATCAGCCCCAGCATTTT
d_gene: TRBD2; abundance: NA; j_gene: TRBJ2-1; v_gene: TRBV20-1; CDR3aa: CSARGVTSKGGEQFF; CDR3nt: TGCAGTGCTAGAGGCGTGACTAGCAAAGGAGGGGAGCAGTTCTTC
d_gene: TRBD2; abundance: many; j_gene: TRBJ2-3; v_gene: TRBV5-1; CDR3aa: CASSLLAGVLTDTQYF; CDR3nt: TGCGCCAGCAGCCTACTAGCGGGGGTCCTCACAGATACGCAGTATTTT
d_gene: NA; abundance: NA; j_gene: TRBJ2-5; v_gene: TRBV20-1; CDR3aa: CRGAEETQYF; CDR3nt: TGCCGAGGGGCGGAAGAGACCCAGTACTTC
d_gene: TRBD2; abundance: NA; j_gene: TRBJ2-2; v_gene: TRBV2; CDR3aa: CASSEGLATTGELFF; CDR3nt: TGTGCCAGCAGTGAGGGACTAGCAACTACCGGGGAGCTGTTTTTT
d_gene: TRBD2; abundance: NA; j_gene: TRBJ2-2; v_gene: TRBV7-9; CDR3aa: CASSKRTSGDLTGELFF; CDR3nt: TGTGCCAGCTCCAAACGGACTAGCGGGGACCTTACCGGGGAGCTGTTTTTT
d_gene: NA; abundance: few; j_gene: TRBJ2-7; v_gene: TRBV7-2; CDR3aa: CASRPLPLGEQYF; CDR3nt: TGTGCCAGCCGCCCCCTGCCCCTTGGCGAGCAGTACTTC
d_gene: NA; abundance: few; j_gene: TRBJ2-1; v_gene: TRBV28; CDR3aa: CASRGPDSYNEQFF; CDR3nt: TGTGCCAGCAGAGGCCCGGACAGCTACAATGAGCAGTTCTTC
d_gene: TRBD1; abundance: few; j_gene: TRBJ2-3; v_gene: TRBV7-9; CDR3aa: CASSRLGQGATDTQYF; CDR3nt: TGTGCCAGCAGCCGACTCGGACAGGGGGCTACAGATACGCAGTATTTT
d_gene: NA; abundance: few; j_gene: TRBJ1-2; v_gene: TRBV5-1; CDR3aa: CASSLGGRRDHGYTF; CDR3nt: TGCGCCAGCAGCTTGGGAGGAAGAAGAGACCATGGCTACACCTTC
d_gene: TRBD2; abundance: many; j_gene: TRBJ2-1; v_gene: TRBV7-2; CDR3aa: CASSSRTSGSQFF; CDR3nt: TGTGCCAGCAGCTCCCGGACTAGCGGGAGCCAGTTCTTC
d_gene: NA; abundance: many; j_gene: TRBJ2-7; v_gene: TRBV4-3; CDR3aa: CASSLEEGAYEQYF; CDR3nt: TGCGCCAGCAGCCTGGAGGAGGGAGCGTACGAGCAGTACTTC
d_gene: NA; abundance: few; j_gene: TRBJ2-4; v_gene: TRBV20-1; CDR3aa: CSASAVLAKNIQYF; CDR3nt: TGCAGTGCTAGTGCGGTTTTAGCCAAAAACATTCAGTACTTC
d_gene: NA; abundance: many; j_gene: TRBJ1-2; v_gene: TRBV28; CDR3aa: CASSSGYGYTF; CDR3nt: TGTGCCAGCAGTTCGGGCTATGGCTACACCTTC
d_gene: NA; abundance: NA; j_gene: TRBJ1-3; v_gene: TRBV20-1; CDR3aa: CSAPKTAGNTIYF; CDR3nt: TGCAGTGCCCCGAAGACAGCTGGAAACACCATATATTTT
d_gene: NA; abundance: few; j_gene: TRBJ2-2; v_gene: TRBV7-2; CDR3aa: CASSERIVTGELFF; CDR3nt: TGTGCCAGCAGCGAACGGATTGTGACCGGGGAGCTGTTTTTT
d_gene: TRBD2; abundance: NA; j_gene: TRBJ2-2; v_gene: TRBV30; CDR3aa: CAGGTSGNTGELFF; CDR3nt: TGTGCCGGCGGGACTAGCGGAAACACCGGGGAGCTGTTTTTT
d_gene: TRBD1; abundance: NA; j_gene: TRBJ1-4; v_gene: TRBV12-3/TRBV12-4; CDR3aa: CASSLKGAGEKLFF; CDR3nt: TGTGCCAGCAGTTTAAAGGGGGCAGGCGAAAAACTGTTTTTT
d_gene: NA; abundance: many; j_gene: TRBJ2-7; v_gene: TRBV12-3/TRBV12-4; CDR3aa: CASRETGKEQYF; CDR3nt: TGTGCCAGCAGAGAAACAGGGAAAGAGCAGTACTTC